This record looks at one T cell receptor beta chain sequence and its context. This clone occurred once. It lacks a known antigen. It has no much larger one-base neighbor in the sample; base qualities were not kept. Whole blood was collected in K2EDTA tubes by collaborating institutions according to the institutions' own protocols. For TCRbeta analysis, collaborators shipped samples as frozen whole blood, isolated PBMCs, or DNA extracted from either of those sample types. This sample was taken from a study of blood T cell repertoires in COVID-19 (dated by TCRdb to about 2020). With regard to the full study: Samples covering the acute and convalescent phases of COVID-19 were provided by collaborators in the United States, Italy and Spain. The repertoires were made available in a free public database intended to serve as a resource for research on the immune response to SARS-CoV-2. HLA class I and class II types, where available, came from metadata supplied by the sample provider rather than from assay-based typing. Nearly every sample came with metadata listing a de-identified subject ID, COVID-19 status, age in years and sex. The prospective study material was composed of cDNA or gDNA derived from T cells, B-cell-depleted T cells, or PBMCs. Deeply sampled blood TCRbeta repertoires from subjects exposed to, actively infected with, or recovered from COVID-19 were included in the dataset. Samples were obtained from the ongoing ImmuneRACE study (first 160 participants) and from over 1,000 subjects provided by 6 global collaborators.

The investigation overall reported the following: The amount of clinical and demographic metadata varied by source and participant and was provided uncurated.

For this chain, trimming is 3 bases at the V end and 8 bases at the J end, and the number of junction bases without a gene match is 5. From a lookup of the germline V gene, CDR1 and CDR2 are SNHLY and FYNNEI. Reading from cysteine to phenylalanine, the CDR3 counts 15 amino acids. The only DNA kept is the CDR3, 45 bases in frame from the first base. TCRbeta CDR3 regions were amplified from genomic DNA using the immunoSEQ Assay, a bias-controlled multiplex PCR. In the source study's methods: Within the assay, amplification of reference gene primers was used to estimate how many nucleated cells each sample contained. Sequence reads were collapsed and filtered to measure the absolute abundance of every unique TCRbeta CDR3 rearrangement. For each sample, productive Simpson clonality was calculated by taking the square root of Simpson's diversity index across productive rearrangements. Drawn from immuneACCESS, this table holds only the in-frame rearrangements with V and J called that TCRdb kept. Clones are partly lost; checked studies trace under half to an unresolved V gene and leave the rest unexplained. D and trimming come from the DNA, and the V and J calls and clone size come from that table. The sample table holds around 180,000 clones, of which over 75% were seen once. In total, the top ten clones hold 2% to 3% of the sample.

This sequence was found in a man aged 40-49 years with active or convalescent COVID-19. The chain was built from TRBV2 and TRBJ1-6, with TRBD1 matching 9 junction bases. Sequencing used peripheral blood. The sequence in DNA is TGTGCCAGCAGTGACACACAGGGGGCTTATTCACCCCTCCACTTT. Its protein product is CASSDTQGAYSPLHF.